The 10 T cell receptor beta chains below were found in one sample sequenced in a study of blood T cell repertoires in COVID-19. Clones were sequenced by immunoSEQ multiplex PCR, and TCRdb holds only the in-frame ones, with some missing. The sample lists a few hundred thousand clones; about 85% were seen once. The source material was peripheral blood. Receptors were obtained from a man aged 65 to 85 with acute or convalescent COVID-19.

The CDR3 is CASSLASGRSTGELFF. CDR3 in DNA: TGTGCCAGCAGCTTAGCTAGCGGGAGGAGCACCGGGGAGCTGTTTTTT. The J gene is TRBJ2-2, the V gene TRBV11-3, with 11 nucleotides matching TRBD2. The germline CDR1 and CDR2 sequences are SGHNT and YENEEA. The CDR3 is made up of 16 amino acids. V shed 1 base, J shed 4 bases, and the junction held 2 bases outside the gene matches.

The chain links TRBV7-9 to TRBJ1-4, with D uncertain. Per germline, CDR1 SEHNR and CDR2 FQNEAQ (reference sequence). The ends were cut back, 5 bases at V and 14 bases at J, with 21 bases in the middle. The CDR3 is made up of 14 amino acids. The chain's CDR3 is CASSLTGPQDRLFF. The CDR3 DNA reads TGTGCCAGCAGCCTAACTGGGCCCCAAGATCGCCTGTTTTTT.

The rearrangement links TRBV3-1 (or the pseudogene TRBV3-2) to TRBJ2-7; weak D call: TRBD2 (5 bases). Trimming removed 0 bases from V and 8 bases from J, with 14 bases in between. The CDR3 is 14 residues long. CDR1 is LGHDT and CDR2 is YNNKEL in the germline V gene (reference sequence). The CDR3 here is CASSQDVTILQQYF. Written as DNA, the CDR3 is TGTGCCAGCAGCCAAGACGTGACTATACTGCAGCAGTACTTC.

The V gene is TRBV3-1 (or the pseudogene TRBV3-2), the J gene TRBJ2-7; the D gene is possibly TRBD1 (6 bases). The germline V gene has CDR1 LGHDT and CDR2 YNNKEL (reference sequence). The CDR3 is 14 residues long. V was shortened by 5 bases and J by 2 bases, with 13 bases between the two germline ends. CDR3 loop: CASSFSRGAYEQYF. CDR3 sequence (DNA): TGTGCCAGCAGCTTCTCCAGGGGCGCCTACGAGCAGTACTTC.

This sequence joins TRBV4-3 and TRBJ2-3; D call uncertain. The germline gives CDR1 LGHNA, CDR2 YSLEER. The CDR3 covers 13 residues. Trimming stripped 4 bases from V and 4 bases from J, with 9 bases between. The CDR3, as DNA: TGCGCCAGCAGCCCCCAGTATTCAGATACGCAGTATTTT. Its protein is CASSPQYSDTQYF.

This sequence joins TRBV5-1 and TRBJ1-2; TRBD1 matches at 9 bases. Trimming at V came to 4 bases and at J to 12 bases, leaving 13 bases not matched to a gene. There are 14 residues in the CDR3. Germline V gene data show CDR1 as SGHRS and CDR2 as YFSETQ. The CDR3: CASSLGQGPRSNTF. The CDR3 bases are TGCGCCAGCAGCCTGGGACAGGGCCCCCGATCGAACACCTTC.

The chain has TRBV15 and TRBJ2-2, with D hard to call. There are 14 residues in the CDR3. The germline gives CDR1 LNHNV, CDR2 YYDKDF (reference sequence). Between the trimmed V and J ends, which lost 1 base and 1 base, there was a span of 4 bases. The CDR3 nucleotides read TGTGCCACCAGCAGAGGGCAGAACACCGGGGAGCTGTTTTTT. Encoded protein: CATSRGQNTGELFF.

V and J are TRBV27 and TRBJ2-1; TRBD2 agrees at 11 bases. The CDR3 sequence is 15 residues long. Germline V CDR1 and CDR2: MNHEY, SMNVEV (reference sequence). Trimming took 2 bases from V and 5 from J; bases not matched to a gene: 2. CDR3 coding DNA: TGTGCCAGCAGTTTAGGGACTAGCGGTAACAATGAGCAGTTCTTC. This codes for CASSLGTSGNNEQFF.

This clone has only a few counts. The CDR3 sequence: CASSSGQGGETQYF. CDR3 coding DNA: TGTGCCAGCAGCTCCGGACAGGGTGGGGAGACCCAGTACTTC. This chain uses TRBV5-8 with TRBJ2-5; the match to TRBD1 covers 8 bases. The ends lost 3 bases at V and 5 bases at J; junction bases unmatched: 6. From germline, CDR1 is SGHTS and CDR2 YDEGEE. This CDR3 has 14 amino acids.

The chain uses TRBV28 and TRBJ2-7, with TRBD2 identical over 10 bases. Trimming took 4 bases from V and 3 from J; bases not matched to a gene: 6. Germline V gene lookup returns CDR1 MDHEN and CDR2 SYDVKM. The CDR3 length is 15 residues. Written as DNA, the CDR3 is TGTGCCAGCAGTTCGCCGGGACTAGCGAGCTACGAGCAGTACTTC. Its protein product is CASSSPGLASYEQYF.